Listed below are T cell receptor beta chains from one sample, sequenced in a study of blood T cell repertoires in COVID-19. TCRdb keeps only in-frame clones here, not all; method: immunoSEQ multiplex PCR. The sample has just under 250,000 clones; roughly 91% are singletons. The sample was PBMCs or T cells enriched from blood (not recorded which). All receptors come from a woman under 40 who had recovered from COVID-19. CDR3s include the opening cysteine and the closing phenylalanine or tryptophan.

CASSYFDRGGEQYF,TRBV6-5,TRBJ2-7
CASSGQGAQETQYF,TRBV19,TRBJ2-5
CAWSGGGQPQHF,TRBV30,TRBJ1-5
CASSLWDRIYGYTF,TRBV28,TRBJ1-2
CASSPGDSLETQYF,TRBV27,TRBJ2-5
CASSSWATSFNDGYTF,TRBV14,TRBJ1-2
CASSSWTSGTYEQYF,TRBV28,TRBJ2-7
CASIPTGAYTEAFF,TRBV7-9,TRBJ1-1
CASSLSATSPNTEAFF,TRBV27,TRBJ1-1
CASSLGGGTALAGGELFF,TRBV5-4,TRBJ2-2
CASSVLTTQDTQYF,TRBV9,TRBJ2-3
CATRTPGVNEQFF,TRBV6-5,TRBJ2-1
CASSLRQKERPQHF,TRBV28,TRBJ1-5
CASSWESGGTGELFF,TRBV9,TRBJ2-2
CASSRPGTGVGYSPHPTDTQYF,TRBV28,TRBJ2-3
CASSKGLNYGYTF,TRBV7-3,TRBJ1-2
CASTPTYSGRRNEQFF,TRBV19,TRBJ2-1
CASSLSVSGSYIQYF,TRBV27,TRBJ2-4
CASSLSSGPPQETQYF,TRBV5-4,TRBJ2-5
CASSPGGIGNEQFF,TRBV18,TRBJ2-1
CASSFPSGRAGGTQYF,TRBV28,TRBJ2-3
CASSIEYRMNTEAFF,TRBV19,TRBJ1-1
CASSQSSSGTNSYNEQFF,TRBV4-2,TRBJ2-1
CASSSEDSLFPYEQYF,TRBV13,TRBJ2-7
CAISEGANEKLFF,TRBV10-3,TRBJ1-4
CASSLAGDGYTF,TRBV13,TRBJ1-2
CASSQDMGQGKAFF,TRBV4-3,TRBJ1-1
CATSRASGRVTDTQYF,TRBV15,TRBJ2-3
CASTTLTGFTEAFF,TRBV6-5,TRBJ1-1
CAWTRVATNEKLFF,TRBV30,TRBJ1-4
CATVPTGSGYYTGELFF,TRBV28,TRBJ2-2
CASSDPGPGVGGQYF,TRBV6-1,TRBJ2-7
CASSLGQGYEQYF,TRBV6-5,TRBJ2-7
CASSIVAGLYGYTF,TRBV19,TRBJ1-2
CASSLTGSPEAFF,TRBV5-1,TRBJ1-1
CASSPGKQGTNSPLHF,TRBV18,TRBJ1-6
CAWGDTDNSPLHF,TRBV30,TRBJ1-6
CASGSGFKGYTF,TRBV28,TRBJ1-2
CASSFSILYGYTF,TRBV12-3/TRBV12-4,TRBJ1-2
CASSWTGGVGELFF,TRBV28,TRBJ2-2
CASSLARGGTGGYTF,TRBV11-2,TRBJ1-2
CASSLKGGGQPQHF,TRBV7-3,TRBJ1-5
CAWSVTQLGNTIYF,TRBV30,TRBJ1-3
CSVTSRGYGYTF,TRBV29-1,TRBJ1-2
CASNEGMEGNQPQHF,TRBV28,TRBJ1-5
CASSYETGAGYTF,TRBV6-5,TRBJ1-2
CAIGLAGDADTQYF,TRBV10-3,TRBJ2-3